Listed here are 22 T cell receptor beta chains from one sample, sequenced in a study of blood T cell repertoires in COVID-19. Profiling relied on immunoSEQ multiplex PCR, and the TCRdb table lists in-frame clones only, not all of them. The sample carries around 260,000 clones, about 91% recorded once. The sample consisted of peripheral blood. These receptor sequences come from a person aged 18 to 29 with COVID-19, enrolled during active disease.

The rearrangement uses TRBV5-4 and TRBJ1-1, with D hard to call. The length of the CDR3 is 14 residues. Trimming took 0 bases from V and 3 from J, leaving 9 bases between them. The germline gives CDR1 SGHNT, CDR2 YYREEE (reference sequence). CDR3 sequence reads: CASSLVGSHTEAFF. For the CDR3, the DNA is TGTGCCAGCAGCTTGGTTGGGAGCCACACTGAAGCTTTCTTT.

This rearrangement joins TRBV19 to TRBJ2-1; TRBD1 matches at 8 bases. Trimming cost V 7 bases and J 6 bases; bases outside gene matches: 8. Germline values: CDR1 LNHDA, CDR2 SQIVND (reference sequence). The CDR3 has 14 amino acids. The CDR3 region is CASTLDRGSNEQFF. Here the CDR3 DNA reads TGTGCCAGTACCCTCGACAGGGGTAGCAATGAGCAGTTCTTC. The variable domain in full, completed from reference TRBV19 and TRBJ2-1, reads DGGITQSPKYLFRKEGQNVTLSCEQNLNHDAMYWYRQDPGQGLRLIYYSQIVNDFQKGDIAEGYSVSREKKESFPLTVTSAQKNPTAFYLCASTLDRGSNEQFFGPGTRLTVL.

This chain uses TRBV5-6 with TRBJ2-1, with TRBD2 identical over 16 bases. The CDR3 is made up of 17 amino acids. V shed 2 bases and J 4 bases; nucleotides not matched to a gene: 3. Germline CDR1 is SGHDT and CDR2 is YYEEEE. The CDR3 sequence is CASSFGTSGRGYNEQFF. The CDR3 nucleotides read TGTGCCAGCAGCTTTGGGACTAGCGGGAGGGGATACAATGAGCAGTTCTTC.

Only a few counts were recorded for this clone. This chain uses TRBV6-6 with TRBJ2-7; D gene unclear. The CDR3 sequence is 16 residues long. The V gene lost 8 bases and the J gene lost 4 bases, with 24 bases spanning the gap. The V gene's germline CDR1 is MNHNY and CDR2 SVGAGI (reference sequence). The CDR3 nucleotides are TGTGCCAGCGGCCATAATTATGGCAGTATCCTTTACGAGCAGTACTTC. Protein: CASGHNYGSILYEQYF.

This clone occurred once. In the same sample, other DNA sequences code for this CDR3. The genes are TRBV6-6 and TRBJ1-6; the D is unclear. The V gene's germline CDR1 is MNHNY and CDR2 SVGAGI (reference sequence). There are 14 residues in the CDR3. The V end lost 2 bases, the J end lost 5 bases, and 7 bases lay between the germline ends. The CDR3 loop is CASSYAEDNSPLHF. The DNA for the CDR3 is TGTGCCAGCAGTTACGCGGAAGATAATTCACCCCTCCACTTT.

The chain uses TRBV5-1 and TRBJ1-4; 11 bases match TRBD1. The V segment lost 4 bases and the J segment 8 bases; nucleotides outside the gene matches: 7. The CDR3 extends over 15 amino acids. The germline gives CDR1 SGHRS, CDR2 YFSETQ. In DNA form, the CDR3 reads TGCGCCAGCAGCGCAGGGACAGGGGGTCGAGAAAAACTGTTTTTT. Its translation is CASSAGTGGREKLFF.

The chain carries TRBV12-5 and TRBJ2-2; TRBD1 matches at 9 bases. The CDR3 loop spans 15 amino acids. The V gene end was trimmed by 1 base and the J gene end by 3 bases; junction bases not matched to a gene: 0. Per germline, CDR1 LGHNT and CDR2 FRNRAP. The CDR3 region is CASGLGQGDTGELFF. DNA of the CDR3: TGTGCTAGTGGTTTGGGACAGGGGGACACCGGGGAGCTGTTTTTT.

The chain has TRBV9 and TRBJ2-2; 11 bases line up with TRBD2. The CDR3 sequence is 16 residues long. V lost 0 bases and J lost 8; bases outside the gene matches: 6. From germline, CDR1 is SGDLS and CDR2 YYNGEE. The CDR3 coding sequence is TGTGCCAGCAGCGTAGGTCTAGCGGGAGGCCGTGGGGAGCTGTTTTTT. Translated: CASSVGLAGGRGELFF.

The chain carries TRBV28 and TRBJ2-2, with D tentatively TRBD1 (6 bases). The V end was cut by 6 bases, the J end by 6 bases, with 14 bases between. Germline CDR1 reads MDHEN; CDR2 reads SYDVKM. The length of the CDR3 is 14 residues. The CDR3 nucleotides are TGTGCCAGCAGCCAAGGGGGTACGGCCGGGGAGCTGTTTTTT. Amino acids: CASSQGGTAGELFF.

The chain has TRBV29-1 and TRBJ2-3, with 9 bases that match TRBD1. Trimming cost V 3 bases and J 3 bases; bases outside gene matches: 4. Germline lookup yields CDR1 SQVTM and CDR2 ANQGSEA. CDR3 length equals 14 residues. The CDR3 reads CSVEGQGRTDTQYF. Here the CDR3 DNA reads TGCAGCGTTGAGGGACAGGGCCGGACAGATACGCAGTATTTT.

The chain employs TRBV19 and TRBJ1-5; 8 bases fit TRBD1. After removal of 7 bases from V and 6 bases from J, the junction contained 5 bases not matched to a gene. The germline V gene has CDR1 LNHDA and CDR2 SQIVND (reference sequence). The CDR3 totals 13 residues. The CDR3 loop reads CASKDRVTQPQHF. The CDR3 bases are TGTGCCAGTAAGGACAGGGTTACTCAGCCCCAGCATTTT.

The sample holds one count of this clone. V and J are TRBV7-9 and TRBJ2-7; 10 bases are shared with TRBD1. CDR3 size: 12 residues. Germline V CDR1 and CDR2: SEHNR, FQNEAQ (reference sequence). CDR3 DNA sequence: TGTGCAGCCGGGACAGGGGCCTACGAGCAGTACTTC. It specifies CAAGTGAYEQYF.

This clone was observed once. The CDR3 nucleotides are TGCGCCAGCAGCATGCGCCCCGGGACAGGGCCTTTTATGAACACTGAAGCTTTCTTT. It yields the protein CASSMRPGTGPFMNTEAFF. The V gene is TRBV23-1, the J gene TRBJ1-1, with 9 bases identical to TRBD1. TRBV23-1 carries the ORF label, with uncertain function. The CDR3 length is 19 residues. After removal of 6 bases from V and 0 bases from J, the junction contained 17 bases not matched to a gene.

The rearrangement uses TRBV6-5 and TRBJ2-7, with a tentative D call TRBD2 (6 bases). The V and J ends lost 7 bases and 7 bases respectively, with 11 bases between them. Germline CDR1 reads MNHEY; CDR2 reads SVGAGI. CDR3 length: 11 amino acids. This CDR3 reads CASTRGGEQYF. CDR3 coding DNA: TGTGCCAGCACCAGAGGAGGGGAGCAGTACTTC.

The chain employs TRBV7-6 and TRBJ2-7, with 9 bases lining up with TRBD1. This CDR3 spans 16 amino acids. The V gene's germline CDR1 is SGHVS and CDR2 FNYEAQ. The trim removed 3 bases at V and 2 bases at J, leaving 8 bases unmatched. The CDR3 DNA follows: TGTGCCAGCAGCTTGAGGGCGGGACAGGGCGCCTACGAGCAGTACTTC. Protein: CASSLRAGQGAYEQYF.

The J gene is TRBJ1-2, the V gene TRBV2; perhaps TRBD1 as D (5 bases). The CDR3 sequence is 13 residues long. CDR1 and CDR2 from the germline V gene are SNHLY and FYNNEI. Trimming left V 5 bases short and J 4 bases short, with 11 bases between. DNA of the CDR3: TGTGCCAGCAGTTTGGGGGAGGGCTATGGCTACACCTTC. It codes for CASSLGEGYGYTF.

The chain employs TRBV5-1 and TRBJ2-3; D is perhaps TRBD2 (7 bases). Trimming stripped 7 bases from V and 4 bases from J, with 22 bases between. CDR1 SGHRS and CDR2 YFSETQ come from the germline V gene. This CDR3 has 16 amino acids. The CDR3: CASPHQSGGDADTQYF. The CDR3 coding sequence is TGCGCCAGCCCCCATCAGTCGGGGGGCGACGCAGATACGCAGTATTTT.

The V call is TRBV7-9, the J call TRBJ2-7; TRBD1 agrees at 9 bases. This CDR3 has 14 residues. Germline lookup yields CDR1 SEHNR and CDR2 FQNEAQ (reference sequence). Trimming removed 5 bases from V and 7 bases from J; junction bases left unmatched: 9. The DNA for the CDR3 is TGTGCCAGCAGCCAAGAAACAGGGGGCAGGGAGCAGTACTTC. It codes for CASSQETGGREQYF.

This chain links TRBV29-1 with TRBJ1-4; D is unresolved. Trimming removed 6 bases from V and 4 bases from J, with 15 bases in between. The CDR3 runs 14 residues. Germline-derived CDR1 and CDR2 are SQVTM and ANQGSEA. In DNA, the CDR3 is TGCAGCGTCCAAGCCCCACAGAGTAATGAAAAACTGTTTTTT. Its protein is CSVQAPQSNEKLFF.

The V gene is TRBV2, the J gene TRBJ2-1, with TRBD2 matching 13 bases. Germline trimming cut 4 bases from V and 6 bases from J; bases unmatched to any gene: 3. The CDR3 extends over 15 amino acids. The V gene's germline CDR1 is SNHLY and CDR2 FYNNEI. CDR3 region: CASSGGTSGTNEQFF. In nucleotides, the CDR3 is TGTGCCAGCAGTGGCGGGACTAGCGGGACCAATGAGCAGTTCTTC.

The V call is TRBV5-1, the J call TRBJ2-1, with 11 nucleotides matching TRBD2. Germline assignment: CDR1 SGHRS and CDR2 YFSETQ. The CDR3 has 15 residues. V was pared by 0 bases and J by 6 bases, with 2 bases of the junction left unmatched. The CDR3: CASSLGTSGFNEQFF. The CDR3 region has the DNA TGCGCCAGCAGCTTGGGGACTAGCGGGTTCAATGAGCAGTTCTTC.

V and J are TRBV3-1 (or the pseudogene TRBV3-2) and TRBJ2-7; 12 bases agree with TRBD1. The V gene's germline CDR1 is LGHDT and CDR2 YNNKEL (reference sequence). The CDR3 runs to 15 residues. The J segment lost 4 bases and the V segment lost 3 bases, leaving 4 bases of the junction unmatched. DNA of the CDR3: TGTGCCAGCAGCCACCGGGACAGGGGGCTGTACGAGCAGTACTTC. Protein: CASSHRDRGLYEQYF.